What follows are 19 T cell receptor beta chains derived from one specimen sequenced in a study of cytomegalovirus exposure and HLA in healthy donors. The PCR used 60 Vbeta and 13 Jbeta primers. Repertoires were generated with immunoSEQ multiplex PCR, while TCRdb's copy carries only in-frame clones and drops some. The sample includes tens of thousands of clones, roughly 79% of them seen just once. The source material was PBMCs. The source of these receptors is a man aged 25 to 40 in good health and CMV-seronegative.

The rearrangement uses TRBV6-1 and TRBJ1-5; D may be TRBD1 (5 bases). Trimming removed 8 bases at V and 4 bases at J, with 15 bases between. Germline assignment: CDR1 MNHNS and CDR2 SASEGT. The CDR3 has 14 amino acids. CDR3 sequence (DNA): TGTGCCAGCCGCGGACAAGGTGGGAATCAGCCCCAGCATTTT. Amino acids: CASRGQGGNQPQHF.

This rearrangement joins TRBV4-3 to TRBJ2-7; TRBD1 matches at 8 bases. The V and J ends lost 2 bases and 0 bases, in that order; junction bases with no gene match: 0. Germline assignment: CDR1 LGHNA and CDR2 YSLEER. The CDR3 loop spans 14 amino acids. CDR3 nucleotide sequence: TGCGCCAGCAGCCAAACAGGGGGCTCCTACGAGCAGTACTTC. Translated: CASSQTGGSYEQYF.

This chain connects TRBV7-6 to TRBJ2-7; 8 bases map to TRBD1. Germline trimming cut 5 bases from V and 3 bases from J; bases unmatched to any gene: 9. Germline V lookup: CDR1 SGHVS, CDR2 FNYEAQ. CDR3 length: 15 residues. In DNA, the CDR3 is TGTGCCAGCAGCCCTTCTTGGACAGGGAACTACGAGCAGTACTTC. As protein: CASSPSWTGNYEQYF.

This rearrangement joins TRBV12-5 to TRBJ2-2; 13 positions match TRBD2. Unmatched junction bases numbered 4, after V lost 0 bases and J lost 3 bases. This CDR3 is 18 amino acids long. Germline V lookup: CDR1 LGHNT, CDR2 FRNRAP. The CDR3: CASGLVILAGGDTGELFF. CDR3 sequence (DNA): TGTGCTAGTGGTTTGGTAATACTAGCGGGAGGGGACACCGGGGAGCTGTTTTTT.

The CDR3 loop is CASRRRTTGTSGRAPEQYV. The CDR3 bases are TGTGCCAGCAGGAGACGAACCACGGGGACTAGCGGGAGGGCCCCCGAGCAGTACGTC. The chain employs TRBV7-2 and TRBJ2-7; 16 positions agree with TRBD2. V gave up 6 bases and J gave up 6 bases; unmatched junction bases: 17. From germline, CDR1 is SGHTA and CDR2 FQGNSA. The CDR3 loop spans 19 amino acids.

The chain links TRBV7-2 to TRBJ2-5; 7 nucleotides align to TRBD1. Germline CDR1 reads SGHTA; CDR2 reads FQGNSA. This CDR3 has 16 amino acids. V trimming: 4 bases; J trimming: 5 bases; junction bases outside the gene matches: 13. CDR3 sequence: CASSYPITGERETQYF. DNA for the CDR3: TGTGCCAGCAGCTACCCGATTACAGGGGAGAGGGAGACCCAGTACTTC.

V usage is TRBV15 and J usage is TRBJ2-7; D might be TRBD1 (5 bases). This CDR3 is 13 amino acids long. V lost 8 bases, J lost 1 base, and 12 bases lay in between. Germline CDR1 LNHNV, CDR2 YYDKDF (reference sequence). The CDR3 is CATADSFSYEQYV. CDR3 nucleotides: TGTGCCACCGCTGACAGCTTTTCCTACGAGCAGTACGTC.

The chain couples TRBV5-1 to TRBJ1-1; D gene unclear. Per the germline V gene, CDR1 is SGHRS and CDR2 is YFSETQ. The CDR3 is 12 amino acids. The V and J ends lost 0 bases and 4 bases respectively, with 4 bases between them. In DNA, the CDR3 is TGCGCCAGCAGCTTGGACAGCACTGAAGCTTTCTTT. This translates into CASSLDSTEAFF.

The CDR3 nucleotides read TGTGCTAGTGGTCCCGCTCCATTGGGACTCCGAAACACTGAAGCTTTCTTT. It codes for CASGPAPLGLRNTEAFF. This chain connects TRBV12-5 to TRBJ1-1; a weak D match, TRBD1 (5 bases). The V and J ends lost 5 bases and 2 bases respectively, with 21 bases between them. This CDR3 spans 17 amino acids. From germline, CDR1 is LGHNT and CDR2 FRNRAP.

CDR3 amino acids: CASSTGAGGGETQYF. In nucleotides, the CDR3 is TGTGCCAGCTCAACGGGGGCGGGAGGCGGAGAGACCCAGTACTTC. J is TRBJ2-5 and V is TRBV18, with 8 bases identical to TRBD2. Looked up from germline, CDR1 is KGHSH and CDR2 is LQKENI. The CDR3 is made up of 15 amino acids. The V segment lost 5 bases and the J segment 4 bases; nucleotides outside the gene matches: 9. Combining the CDR3 with reference TRBV18 and TRBJ2-5 gives the whole variable domain NAGVMQNPRHLVRRRGQEARLRCSPMKGHSHVYWYRQLPEEGLKFMVYLQKENIIDESGMPKERFSAEFPKEGPSILRIQQVVRGDSAAYFCASSTGAGGGETQYFGPGTRLLVL.

The CDR3 nucleotides read TGTGCCAGCAGCACAAAGGGGGGGGGATCCTACGAGCAGTACTTC. Translation: CASSTKGGGSYEQYF. This sequence joins TRBV5-4 and TRBJ2-7, with D tentatively TRBD2 (7 bases). V was shortened by 4 bases and J by 1 base, with 15 bases between the two germline ends. CDR3 size: 15 residues. Germline-derived CDR1 and CDR2 are SGHNT and YYREEE (reference sequence).

V is TRBV29-1 and J is TRBJ1-1, with 9 nucleotides matching TRBD1. Trimming took 6 bases from V and 5 from J; bases not matched to a gene: 4. Per germline, CDR1 SQVTM and CDR2 ANQGSEA. The CDR3 runs to 12 residues. The CDR3 DNA reads TGCAGCGTGCCGGACAGGGGTACTGAAGCTTTCTTT. It specifies CSVPDRGTEAFF. The full variable domain, rest sourced from reference TRBV29-1 and TRBJ1-1, is SAVISQKPSRDICQRGTSLTIQCQVDSQVTMMFWYRQQPGQSLTLIATANQGSEATYESGFVIDKFPISRPNLTFSTLTVSNMSPEDSSIYLCSVPDRGTEAFFGQGTRLTVV.

The chain joins TRBV6-5 to TRBJ1-6, with unresolved D. This CDR3 is 16 amino acids long. The V end lost 4 bases, the J end lost 0 bases, and 10 bases lay between the germline ends. Germline assignment: CDR1 MNHEY and CDR2 SVGAGI. The CDR3 nucleotides are TGTGCCAGCAGTTTAACGCGTAGCTCCTATAATTCACCCCTCCACTTT. Translation: CASSLTRSSYNSPLHF.

The DNA of the CDR3 is TGTGCCAGCCGGGACAGAAGCGGAGCCGGGGAGCTGTTTTTT. It yields the protein CASRDRSGAGELFF. The J gene is TRBJ2-2, the V gene TRBV6-1, with 7 bases aligning to TRBD1. From germline, CDR1 is MNHNS and CDR2 SASEGT. The trim removed 8 bases at V and 6 bases at J, leaving 9 bases unmatched. The CDR3 length is 14 residues.

In its sample, this clone was seen a few times. The CDR3 protein is CASSQEQGLNSPLHF. CDR3 nucleotides: TGCGCCAGCAGCCAGGAACAGGGACTAAATTCACCCCTCCACTTT. V gene TRBV4-3 combines with J gene TRBJ1-6, with D possibly TRBD1 on 6 matching bases. The CDR3 consists of 15 residues. Germline V lookup: CDR1 LGHNA, CDR2 YSLEER. The V end lost 3 bases, the J end lost 7 bases, and 13 bases lay between the germline ends.

The chain uses TRBV7-9 and TRBJ1-6; D is ambiguous. This CDR3 spans 15 amino acids. Germline CDR1 is SEHNR and CDR2 is FQNEAQ (reference sequence). Trimming cost V 4 bases and J 12 bases, with 19 bases left between them. In DNA, the CDR3 is TGTGCCAGCAGCTCCGGGGAGGGCCGAGTTGGACCCCTCCACTTT. Translated, it gives CASSSGEGRVGPLHF.

The rearrangement joins TRBV4-3 to TRBJ2-2; 9 bases are a match to TRBD2. The length of the CDR3 is 20 residues. The germline V gene encodes CDR1 LGHNA and CDR2 YSLEER. V lost 2 bases and J lost 2; bases outside the gene matches: 15. CDR3 sequence: CASSQPRMGSGGINTGELFF. The CDR3 DNA follows: TGCGCCAGCAGCCAACCCCGGATGGGTAGCGGGGGAATAAACACCGGGGAGCTGTTTTTT.

The rearrangement links TRBV10-2 to TRBJ2-5; the match to TRBD1 covers 8 bases. CDR3 length: 15 residues. After removal of 2 bases from V and 5 bases from J, the junction contained 7 bases not matched to a gene. Germline assignment: CDR1 WSHSY and CDR2 SAAADI. The CDR3 protein is CASSENRGSGETQYF. In DNA, the CDR3 is TGCGCCAGCAGTGAGAACAGGGGGTCGGGGGAGACCCAGTACTTC.

The V gene is TRBV21-1, the J gene TRBJ1-5; the D call of TRBD1 is as the table states it, not checked on the DNA. TRBV21-1 counts as a pseudogene. The CDR3 is 17 amino acids. DNA for the CDR3: TGTGCCAGCAGCCTTCGGGCGACAGGGGGAAGTTATCAGCCCCAGCATTTT. It specifies CASSLRATGGSYQPQHF.